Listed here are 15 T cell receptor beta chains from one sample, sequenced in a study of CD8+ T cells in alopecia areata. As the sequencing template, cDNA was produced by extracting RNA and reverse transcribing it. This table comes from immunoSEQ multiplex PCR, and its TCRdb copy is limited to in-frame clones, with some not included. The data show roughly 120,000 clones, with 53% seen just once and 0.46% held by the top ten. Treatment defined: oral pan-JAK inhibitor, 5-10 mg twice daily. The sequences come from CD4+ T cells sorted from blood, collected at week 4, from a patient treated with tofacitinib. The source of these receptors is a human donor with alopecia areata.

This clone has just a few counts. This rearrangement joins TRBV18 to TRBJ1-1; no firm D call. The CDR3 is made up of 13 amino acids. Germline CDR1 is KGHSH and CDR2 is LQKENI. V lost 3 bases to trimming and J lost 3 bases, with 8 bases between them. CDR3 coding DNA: TGTGCCAGCTCACCGGGCCTTGACACTGAAGCTTTCTTT. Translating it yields CASSPGLDTEAFF.

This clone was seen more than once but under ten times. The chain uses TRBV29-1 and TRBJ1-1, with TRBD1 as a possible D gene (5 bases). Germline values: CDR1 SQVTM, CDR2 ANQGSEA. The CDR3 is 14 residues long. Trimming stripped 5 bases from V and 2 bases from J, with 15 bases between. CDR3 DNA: TGCAGCGTTTCCCAGGGTGGAGGAAACACTGAAGCTTTCTTT. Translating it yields CSVSQGGGNTEAFF. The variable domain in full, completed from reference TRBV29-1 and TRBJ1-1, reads SAVISQKPSRDICQRGTSLTIQCQVDSQVTMMFWYRQQPGQSLTLIATANQGSEATYESGFVIDKFPISRPNLTFSTLTVSNMSPEDSSIYLCSVSQGGGNTEAFFGQGTRLTVV.

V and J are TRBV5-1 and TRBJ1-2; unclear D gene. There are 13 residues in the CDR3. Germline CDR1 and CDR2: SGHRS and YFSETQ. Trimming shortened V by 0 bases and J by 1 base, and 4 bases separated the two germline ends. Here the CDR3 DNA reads TGCGCCAGCAGCTTGGTTAGTAACTATGGCTACACCTTC. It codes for CASSLVSNYGYTF.

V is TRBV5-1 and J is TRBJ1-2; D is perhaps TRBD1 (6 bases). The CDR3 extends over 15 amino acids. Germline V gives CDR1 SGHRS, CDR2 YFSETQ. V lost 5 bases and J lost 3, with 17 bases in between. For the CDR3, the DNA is TGCGCCAGCAGAACCGGTGGGGCAGGGGACTATGGCTACACCTTC. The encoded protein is CASRTGGAGDYGYTF. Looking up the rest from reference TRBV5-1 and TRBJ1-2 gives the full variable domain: KAGVTQTPRYLIKTRGQQVTLSCSPISGHRSVSWYQQTPGQGLQFLFEYFSETQRNKGNFPGRFSGRQFSNSRSEMNVSTLELGDSALYLCASRTGGAGDYGYTFGSGTRLTVV.

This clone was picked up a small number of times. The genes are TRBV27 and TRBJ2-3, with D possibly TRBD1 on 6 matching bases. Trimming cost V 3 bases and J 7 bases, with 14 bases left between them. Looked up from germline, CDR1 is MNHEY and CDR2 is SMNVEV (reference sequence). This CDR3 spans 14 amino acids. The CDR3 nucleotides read TGTGCCAGCAGTTTCACAGGGCGAGATAATACGCAGTATTTT. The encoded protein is CASSFTGRDNTQYF.

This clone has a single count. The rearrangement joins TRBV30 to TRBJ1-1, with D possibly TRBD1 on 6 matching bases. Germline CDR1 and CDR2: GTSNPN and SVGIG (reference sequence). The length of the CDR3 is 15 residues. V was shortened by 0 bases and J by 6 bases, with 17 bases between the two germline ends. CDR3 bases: TGTGCCTGGAGTGTACTCAGGGGCCCAGGCGCTGAAGCTTTCTTT. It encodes CAWSVLRGPGAEAFF.

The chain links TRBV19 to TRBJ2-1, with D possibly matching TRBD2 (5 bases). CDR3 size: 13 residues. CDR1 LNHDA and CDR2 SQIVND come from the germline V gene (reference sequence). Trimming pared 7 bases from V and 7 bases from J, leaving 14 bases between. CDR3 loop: CASIGEGRNEQFF. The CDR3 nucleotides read TGTGCCAGTATCGGAGAGGGTAGGAATGAGCAGTTCTTC.

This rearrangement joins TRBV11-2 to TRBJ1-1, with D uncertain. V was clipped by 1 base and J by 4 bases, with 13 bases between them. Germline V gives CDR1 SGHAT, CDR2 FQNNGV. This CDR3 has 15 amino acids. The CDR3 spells CASSLVKLMSTEAFF. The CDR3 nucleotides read TGTGCCAGCAGCTTAGTTAAGTTGATGAGCACTGAAGCTTTCTTT.

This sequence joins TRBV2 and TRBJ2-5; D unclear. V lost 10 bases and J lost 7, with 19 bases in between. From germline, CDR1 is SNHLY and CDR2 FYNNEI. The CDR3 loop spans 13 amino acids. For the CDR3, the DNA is TGTGCCACCCGAGCCCAGGCCGACGGGACCCAGTACTTC. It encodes CATRAQADGTQYF.

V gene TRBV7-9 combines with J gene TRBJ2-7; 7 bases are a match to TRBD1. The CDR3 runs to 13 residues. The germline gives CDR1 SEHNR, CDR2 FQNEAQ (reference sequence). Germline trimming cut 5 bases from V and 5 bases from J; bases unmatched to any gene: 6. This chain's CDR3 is CASSLQGLHEQYF. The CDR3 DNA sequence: TGTGCCAGCAGCCTACAGGGGCTCCACGAGCAGTACTTC.

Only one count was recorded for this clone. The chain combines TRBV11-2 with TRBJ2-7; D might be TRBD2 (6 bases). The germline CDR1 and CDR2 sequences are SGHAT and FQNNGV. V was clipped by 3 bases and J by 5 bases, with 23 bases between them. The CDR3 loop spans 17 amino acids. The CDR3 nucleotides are TGTGCCAGCAGCTTCGCTCCTCGACTAGGGCGACCCCACGAGCAGTACTTC. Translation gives CASSFAPRLGRPHEQYF. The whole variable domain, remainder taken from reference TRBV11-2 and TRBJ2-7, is EAGVAQSPRYKIIEKRQSVAFWCNPISGHATLYWYQQILGQGPKLLIQFQNNGVVDDSQLPKDRFSAERLKGVDSTLKIQPAKLEDSAVYLCASSFAPRLGRPHEQYFGPGTRLTVT.

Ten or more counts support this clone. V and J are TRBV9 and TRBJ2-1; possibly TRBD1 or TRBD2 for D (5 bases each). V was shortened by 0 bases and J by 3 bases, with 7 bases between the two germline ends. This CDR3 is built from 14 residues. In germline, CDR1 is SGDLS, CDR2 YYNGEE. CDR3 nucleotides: TGTGCCAGCAGCGTAGGGGGGTTCTACAATGAGCAGTTCTTC. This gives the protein CASSVGGFYNEQFF.

The CDR3 reads CASSLTVGTGTEKLFF. DNA of the CDR3: TGCGCCAGCAGCTTGACTGTTGGGACCGGCACTGAAAAACTGTTTTTT. This chain links TRBV5-1 with TRBJ1-4; tentatively, D is TRBD1 (5 bases). CDR3 length: 16 residues. Between the trimmed V and J ends, which lost 1 base and 7 bases, there was a span of 17 bases. From germline, CDR1 is SGHRS and CDR2 YFSETQ.

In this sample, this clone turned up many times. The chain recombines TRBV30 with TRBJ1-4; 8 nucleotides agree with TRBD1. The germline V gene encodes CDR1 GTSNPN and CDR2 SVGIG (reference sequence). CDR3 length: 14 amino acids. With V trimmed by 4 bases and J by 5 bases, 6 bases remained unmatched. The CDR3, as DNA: TGTGCCTGGACGTCTCAGGGGGCCAATGAAAAACTGTTTTTT. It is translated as CAWTSQGANEKLFF.

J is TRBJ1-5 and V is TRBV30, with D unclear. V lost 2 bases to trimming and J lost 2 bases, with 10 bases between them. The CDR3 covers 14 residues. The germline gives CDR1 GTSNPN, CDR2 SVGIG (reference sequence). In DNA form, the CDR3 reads TGTGCCTGGAGTTCCCACAGCGGCAATCAGCCCCAGCATTTT. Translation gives CAWSSHSGNQPQHF.